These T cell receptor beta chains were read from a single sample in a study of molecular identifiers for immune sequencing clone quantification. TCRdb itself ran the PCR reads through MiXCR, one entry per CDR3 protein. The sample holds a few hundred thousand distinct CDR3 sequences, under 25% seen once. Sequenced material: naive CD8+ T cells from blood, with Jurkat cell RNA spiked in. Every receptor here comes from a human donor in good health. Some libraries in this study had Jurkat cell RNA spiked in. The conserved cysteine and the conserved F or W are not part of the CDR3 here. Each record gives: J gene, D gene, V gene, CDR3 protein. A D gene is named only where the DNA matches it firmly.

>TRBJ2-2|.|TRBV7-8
ASSLDIDPTVDTGELF
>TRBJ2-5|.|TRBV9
ASSSPPGEETQC
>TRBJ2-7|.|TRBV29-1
SVEADSYEQY
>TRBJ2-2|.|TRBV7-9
ASSSALTGELF
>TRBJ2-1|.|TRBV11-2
ASSLLGLDEQF
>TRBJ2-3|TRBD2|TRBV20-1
SARALTSGTTDTQY
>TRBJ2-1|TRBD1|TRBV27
ASIRTGGGSYNEQF
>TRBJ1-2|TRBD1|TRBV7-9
ASSSDRGLGYT
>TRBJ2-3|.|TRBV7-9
ASSGWNIGVTDTQY
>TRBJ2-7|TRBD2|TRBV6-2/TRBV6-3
ASSPIGTSLIEQY
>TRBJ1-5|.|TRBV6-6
ASSFGTEDSNQPQH
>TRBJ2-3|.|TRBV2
ASLRGRGNTDTQY
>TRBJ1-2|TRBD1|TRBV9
ASGIPGQGGYGYT
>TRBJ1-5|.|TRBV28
ASSLYREMNQPQH
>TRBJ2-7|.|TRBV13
ASSYGTSSYEQY
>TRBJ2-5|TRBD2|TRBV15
ATSTIHLLAGGETQY
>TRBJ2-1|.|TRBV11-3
ASSSIDNEQF
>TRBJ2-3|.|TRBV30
AWTEDWKDTQY
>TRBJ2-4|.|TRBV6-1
ASSEEGRGAAKNIQY
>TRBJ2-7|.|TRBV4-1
ASSQIGTASGGEQY
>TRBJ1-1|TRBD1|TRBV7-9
ASSFLDPGQHTEAF
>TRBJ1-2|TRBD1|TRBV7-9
ASSSPGQGRSYGYT
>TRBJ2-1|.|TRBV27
ASSLSGVPYNEQF
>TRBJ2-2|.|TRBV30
AWSLTGELF
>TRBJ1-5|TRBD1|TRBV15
ATSSGTGAPGQPQH
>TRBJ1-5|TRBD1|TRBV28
ASSLTGSANQPQH
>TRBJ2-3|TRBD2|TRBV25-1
ASSSSGVDTDTQY
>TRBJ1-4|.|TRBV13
ASSLRGQLNEKLF
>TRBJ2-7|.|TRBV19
ASSIAPLEGDEQY
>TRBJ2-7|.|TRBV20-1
SATTETYEQY
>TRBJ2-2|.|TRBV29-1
SIWTVNTGELF
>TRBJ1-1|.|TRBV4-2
ASSQESGLNTEAF
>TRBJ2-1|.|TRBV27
ASSLFAASYNEQF
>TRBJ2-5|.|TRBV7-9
ASSPGAVETQY
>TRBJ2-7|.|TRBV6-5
ASSYRETYEQY
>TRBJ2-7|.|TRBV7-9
ASSLELVNEQY
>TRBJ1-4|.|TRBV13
ASSMQGTREKLF
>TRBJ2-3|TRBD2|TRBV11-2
ASSSGGLTDTQY
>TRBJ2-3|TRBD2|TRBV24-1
ATSDSGIDTQY
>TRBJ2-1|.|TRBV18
ASSPGTPKYNEQF
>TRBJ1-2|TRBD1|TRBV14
ASSHGTGEGYT
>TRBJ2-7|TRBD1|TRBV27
TSRGQGAWEQY
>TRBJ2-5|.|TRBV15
ATSRVDGTQETQY
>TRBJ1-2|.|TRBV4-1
ASSQPDLNYGYT
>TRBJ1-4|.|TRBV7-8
ASSIEGMRQEKLF
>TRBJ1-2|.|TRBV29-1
SVGLSGATNYGYT
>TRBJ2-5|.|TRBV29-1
SVEDVLEETQY
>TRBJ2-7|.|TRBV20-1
SAPLFGGTYEQY
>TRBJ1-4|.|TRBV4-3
ASSQESGATNEKLF
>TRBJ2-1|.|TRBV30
AFTNNEQF
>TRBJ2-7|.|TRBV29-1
SVEIPGTEDYEQY
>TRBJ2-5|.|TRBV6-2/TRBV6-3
ASSSTLETQY
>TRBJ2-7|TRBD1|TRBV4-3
ASSQGDRGPYEQY
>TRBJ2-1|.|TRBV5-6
ASSPIWAGGNNEQF